These 14 T cell receptor beta chains originate from one sample sequenced in a study of blood T cell repertoires in COVID-19. Assay: immunoSEQ multiplex PCR; the TCRdb copy retains only in-frame clones and omits some. The sample shows 200,000 to 250,000 clones, 75% to 90% of them seen only once. Sequencing was carried out using PBMCs or T cells enriched from blood (not recorded which). The receptors here all came from a young woman who had recovered from COVID-19.

The chain is built from TRBV19 and TRBJ2-3; D might be TRBD1 (5 bases). The CDR3 length is 12 residues. The ends were cut back, 7 bases at V and 4 bases at J, with 9 bases in the middle. The V gene's germline CDR1 is LNHDA and CDR2 SQIVND (reference sequence). CDR3 loop: CASTGASDTQYF. CDR3 DNA sequence: TGTGCCAGTACTGGGGCATCAGATACGCAGTATTTT.

This clone has only a few counts. This sequence joins TRBV11-2 and TRBJ1-1; the D is unclear. The germline gives CDR1 SGHAT, CDR2 FQNNGV. V was clipped by 1 base and J by 0 bases, with 15 bases between them. CDR3 length: 17 residues. CDR3 coding DNA: TGTGCCAGCAGCTTAGGATCGTGGGAGTTATTGAACACTGAAGCTTTCTTT. This encodes CASSLGSWELLNTEAFF.

This clone was detected many times. The chain recombines TRBV6-5 with TRBJ2-4; 8 bases are shared with TRBD1. V dropped 6 bases and J dropped 7; count of bases not matched to a gene: 8. The CDR3 length is 14 residues. Germline CDR1 reads MNHEY; CDR2 reads SVGAGI. The CDR3 sequence is CASSAGGESNIQYF. The CDR3 nucleotides read TGTGCCAGCAGCGCAGGGGGCGAGTCGAACATTCAGTACTTC.

The V gene is TRBV15, the J gene TRBJ1-1; D may be TRBD1 (6 bases). Trimming took off 5 bases at V and 5 bases at J, with 21 bases between the two ends. Looked up from germline, CDR1 is LNHNV and CDR2 is YYDKDF (reference sequence). The CDR3 length is 16 residues. The CDR3 protein is CATSSWGGLVGTEAFF. Written as DNA, the CDR3 is TGTGCCACCAGCTCCTGGGGGGGGCTAGTGGGGACTGAAGCTTTCTTT.

The chain couples TRBV15 to TRBJ2-1; 12 bases map to TRBD2. The V and J ends lost 5 bases and 6 bases, in that order; junction bases with no gene match: 5. Germline V gene data show CDR1 as LNHNV and CDR2 as YYDKDF (reference sequence). This CDR3 is built from 15 residues. The CDR3 DNA follows: TGTGCCACCAGCGGCCTAGCGGGGGGGCCCAATGAGCAGTTCTTC. It encodes CATSGLAGGPNEQFF.

The chain uses TRBV3-1 (or the pseudogene TRBV3-2) and TRBJ1-3; 7 bases fit TRBD1. Germline V gene sequence: CDR1 LGHDT, CDR2 YNNKEL (reference sequence). This CDR3 spans 16 amino acids. The V segment lost 0 bases and the J segment 2 bases; nucleotides outside the gene matches: 4. The CDR3 protein is CASSQEDRAPGNTIYF. CDR3 coding DNA: TGTGCCAGCAGCCAAGAAGACAGGGCTCCTGGAAACACCATATATTTT.

V gene TRBV7-2 combines with J gene TRBJ2-6; tentative D call: TRBD1 (6 bases). Trimming left V 3 bases short and J 0 bases short, with 9 bases between. The CDR3 extends over 16 amino acids. The germline gives CDR1 SGHTA, CDR2 FQGNSA. The CDR3 nucleotides are TGTGCCAGCAGCTTCGGACAGCCCTCTGGGGCCAACGTCCTGACTTTC. It specifies CASSFGQPSGANVLTF.

V usage is TRBV19 and J usage is TRBJ2-2, with 8 bases fitting TRBD1. The trim removed 5 bases at V and 7 bases at J, leaving 9 bases unmatched. CDR3 length: 15 residues. Germline values: CDR1 LNHDA, CDR2 SQIVND (reference sequence). In DNA, the CDR3 is TGTGCCAGTAGTTGGACAGGGAGGTCTAGCGGGGAGCTGTTTTTT. Translating it yields CASSWTGRSSGELFF.

The V and J genes are TRBV7-9 and TRBJ1-1, with unresolved D. The germline V and J ends were trimmed by 5 bases and 6 bases, with 10 bases remaining between them. Germline values: CDR1 SEHNR, CDR2 FQNEAQ (reference sequence). This CDR3 is 12 amino acids long. Here the CDR3 DNA reads TGTGCCAGCAGCCTCAGGTACGCTGAAGCTTTCTTT. Translation gives CASSLRYAEAFF.

This chain links TRBV28 with TRBJ2-6; D is possibly TRBD1 (5 bases). The CDR3 is 17 amino acids. Germline V lookup: CDR1 MDHEN, CDR2 SYDVKM. V was clipped by 7 bases and J by 0 bases, with 16 bases between them. CDR3 residues: CASTAAGLSSGANVLTF. CDR3 DNA sequence: TGTGCCAGCACCGCGGCAGGGCTAAGCTCTGGGGCCAACGTCCTGACTTTC.

This sequence joins TRBV9 and TRBJ2-3, with D tentatively TRBD2 (5 bases). From germline, CDR1 is SGDLS and CDR2 YYNGEE. CDR3 size: 15 residues. The ends were cut back, 1 base at V and 2 bases at J, with 11 bases in the middle. CDR3 region: CASSVNEGSTDTQYF. As DNA, the CDR3 is TGTGCCAGCAGCGTAAATGAGGGATCCACAGATACGCAGTATTTT. Complete variable domain (other parts from reference TRBV9 and TRBJ2-3): DSGVTQTPKHLITATGQRVTLRCSPRSGDLSVYWYQQSLDQGLQFLIQYYNGEERAKGNILERFSAQQFPDLHSELNLSSLELGDSALYFCASSVNEGSTDTQYFGPGTRLTVL.

This chain joins TRBV3-1 (or the pseudogene TRBV3-2) and TRBJ2-5, with TRBD1 identical over 10 bases. J gave up 5 bases and V 4 bases, and 7 bases lay outside the gene matches. The CDR3 sequence is 15 residues long. CDR1 is LGHDT and CDR2 is YNNKEL in the germline V gene (reference sequence). This chain's CDR3 is CASSRRQGAGETQYF. Written as DNA, the CDR3 is TGTGCCAGCAGCCGCAGACAGGGGGCGGGCGAGACCCAGTACTTC.

This clone appeared a single time. The DNA of the CDR3 is TGTGCCAGCAGTCTTAGCGGGAGAGGAGCCTACGAGCAGTACTTC. Amino acids: CASSLSGRGAYEQYF. The V gene is TRBV5-4, the J gene TRBJ2-7; 9 bases map to TRBD2. CDR1 SGHNT and CDR2 YYREEE come from the germline V gene (reference sequence). The ends lost 5 bases at V and 2 bases at J; junction bases unmatched: 8. CDR3 length: 15 amino acids. The full variable domain, rest sourced from reference TRBV5-4 and TRBJ2-7, is ETGVTQSPTHLIKTRGQQVTLRCSSQSGHNTVSWYQQALGQGPQFIFQYYREEENGRGNFPPRFSGLQFPNYSSELNVNALELDDSALYLCASSLSGRGAYEQYFGPGTRLTVT.

The chain combines TRBV29-1 with TRBJ2-7; D perhaps matches TRBD1 (6 bases). V lost 6 bases, J lost 0 bases, and 15 bases lay in between. Germline lookup yields CDR1 SQVTM and CDR2 ANQGSEA. The CDR3 loop spans 14 amino acids. CDR3 residues: CSVDTGIRSYEQYF. The CDR3 DNA follows: TGCAGCGTAGATACAGGGATCCGCTCCTACGAGCAGTACTTC.